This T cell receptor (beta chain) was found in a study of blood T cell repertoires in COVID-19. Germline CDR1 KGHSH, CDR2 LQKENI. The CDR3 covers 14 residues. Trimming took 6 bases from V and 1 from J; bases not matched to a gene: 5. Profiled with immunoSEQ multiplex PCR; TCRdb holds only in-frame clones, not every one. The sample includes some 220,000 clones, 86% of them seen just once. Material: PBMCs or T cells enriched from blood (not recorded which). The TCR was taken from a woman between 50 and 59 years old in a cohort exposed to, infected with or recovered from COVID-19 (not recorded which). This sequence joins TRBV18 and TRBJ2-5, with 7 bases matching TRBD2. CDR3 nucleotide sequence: TGTGCCAGCTCTCCCGGGACTATCCAAGAGACCCAGTACTTC. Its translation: CASSPGTIQETQYF. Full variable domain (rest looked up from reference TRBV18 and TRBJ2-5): NAGVMQNPRHLVRRRGQEARLRCSPMKGHSHVYWYRQLPEEGLKFMVYLQKENIIDESGMPKERFSAEFPKEGPSILRIQQVVRGDSAAYFCASSPGTIQETQYFGPGTRLLVL.